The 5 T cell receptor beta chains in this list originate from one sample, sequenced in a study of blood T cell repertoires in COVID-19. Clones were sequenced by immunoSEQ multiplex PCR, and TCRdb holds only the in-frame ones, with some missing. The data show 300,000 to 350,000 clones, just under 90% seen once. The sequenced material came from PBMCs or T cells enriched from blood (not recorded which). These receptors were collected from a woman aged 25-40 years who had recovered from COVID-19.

Here the CDR3 reads CASGSLGGALTYNSPLHF. The DNA for the CDR3 is TGTGCTAGTGGTAGCCTTGGCGGGGCTCTCACCTATAATTCACCCCTCCACTTT. V usage is TRBV12-5 and J usage is TRBJ1-6; a possible D gene is TRBD1 (5 bases). CDR1 and CDR2 (germline): LGHNT, FRNRAP. This CDR3 comprises 18 residues. V was cut by 5 bases and J by 2 bases, with 19 bases left in between.

The CDR3 here is CASSLLTDTYEQYF. For the CDR3, the DNA is TGTGCCAGCAGCTTGCTAACAGATACCTACGAGCAGTACTTC. The chain uses TRBV5-6 and TRBJ2-7; no clear D. The germline V gene encodes CDR1 SGHDT and CDR2 YYEEEE. The V and J ends lost 1 base and 2 bases respectively, with 10 bases between them. The CDR3 runs 14 residues.

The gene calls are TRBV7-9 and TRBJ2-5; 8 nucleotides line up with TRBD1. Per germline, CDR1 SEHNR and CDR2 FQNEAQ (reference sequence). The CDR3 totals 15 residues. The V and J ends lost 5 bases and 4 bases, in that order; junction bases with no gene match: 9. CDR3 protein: CASSATGGEGETQYF. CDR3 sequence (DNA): TGTGCCAGCAGCGCCACAGGGGGTGAGGGAGAGACCCAGTACTTC.

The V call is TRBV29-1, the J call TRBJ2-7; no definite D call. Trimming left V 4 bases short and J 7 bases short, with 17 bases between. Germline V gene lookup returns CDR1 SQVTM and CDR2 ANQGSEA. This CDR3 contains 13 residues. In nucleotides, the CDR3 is TGCAGCGTTGTGGGCCCAGCAAAAGCAGAGCAGTACTTC. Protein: CSVVGPAKAEQYF.

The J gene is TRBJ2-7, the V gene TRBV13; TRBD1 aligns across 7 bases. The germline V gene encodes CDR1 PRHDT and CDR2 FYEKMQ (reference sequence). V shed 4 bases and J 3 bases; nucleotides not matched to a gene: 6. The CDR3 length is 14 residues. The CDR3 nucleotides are TGTGCCAGCAGCTCCCGGGACAGCCACTACGAGCAGTACTTC. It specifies CASSSRDSHYEQYF. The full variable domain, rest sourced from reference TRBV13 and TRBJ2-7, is AAGVIQSPRHLIKEKRETATLKCYPIPRHDTVYWYQQGPGQDPQFLISFYEKMQSDKGSIPDRFSAQQFSDYHSELNMSSLELGDSALYFCASSSRDSHYEQYFGPGTRLTVT.